One TCR beta chain is described in this entry. Its antigen is unknown. V was pared by 6 bases and J by 5 bases, with 13 bases of the junction left unmatched. CDR3 length: 16 residues. CDR1 and CDR2 from the germline V gene are WNHNN and SYGVQD (reference sequence). This sample is part of a study of T-cell reconstitution after alpha-beta-depleted transplantation in children. Study-wide points: Recipient T cells and thymic progenitors that survived gave rise to the high TCRbeta diversity observed at day 60 in some patients. At the one-year point after transplant, T-cell counts and TCRbeta diversity were found to come mostly from T cells that had been newly produced. As was reported, about two months after transplant, alpha-beta T cells came from several hundred expanded graft clones.

Unique molecular identifiers were used in preparing the TCRbeta library. MiXCR, applied by TCRdb to the PCR reads, yields one record per CDR3 protein. The data show 300,000 to 400,000 distinct CDR3 sequences, with about a quarter seen just once and approximately 11% held by the top ten. The source material was PBMCs, mostly from graft donor cells, sampled 180 days after TCRalphabeta/CD19-depleted stem cell transplant. The source is a male patient aged 10 to 17 who had a stem cell transplant for acute lymphoblastic leukemia, so the T cells may come from the graft donor. The chain recombines TRBV10-1 with TRBJ2-3; 8 nucleotides match TRBD2. The CDR3, as DNA: TGCGCCAGCAGCGTCGCCATCGGGAGGGGGGGAGATACGCAGTATTTT. It encodes CASSVAIGRGGDTQYF.